This TCR beta chain was recorded in a study of blood T cell repertoires in COVID-19 (dated by TCRdb to about 2020). General notes on the study: Collaborator samples came from the United States, Italy and Spain and covered acute and convalescent phases of COVID-19. The prospective study material was composed of cDNA or gDNA derived from T cells, B-cell-depleted T cells, or PBMCs. The dataset comprised deeply sampled blood TCRbeta repertoires from subjects exposed to, actively infected with, or recovered from COVID-19. The repertoires were released in a freely available public database meant as a resource for research on the immune response to SARS-CoV-2. Samples came from the ongoing ImmuneRACE study (first 160 participants) plus 1,254 subjects from 6 global collaborators. The sample metadata nearly always contained a de-identified subject ID, COVID-19 status, age in years and sex. Where available, HLA class I and class II types were obtained from metadata supplied by the sample provider rather than from assay-based typing. The investigation overall reported the following: How much clinical and demographic metadata was included differed by source and by participant, and the metadata was provided uncurated.

Each collaborating institution followed its own protocols to collect whole blood in K2EDTA tubes. Collaborator samples were shipped for TCRbeta analysis as frozen whole blood, isolated PBMCs, or DNA extracted from either sample type. The germline V gene provides CDR1 MNHEY and CDR2 SVGAGI. From its cysteine to its phenylalanine, the CDR3 spans 12 amino acids. The CDR3 DNA has 36 bases and is translated from base 1. Cut back by 7 bases and 2 bases, the V and J ends lie 8 bases apart. TCRbeta CDR3 regions were amplified from genomic DNA by means of the immunoSEQ Assay, a bias-controlled multiplex PCR. Processing in the source paper ran as follows. The number of nucleated cells in each sample was estimated from the amplification of reference gene primers within the assay. To quantify the absolute abundance of each unique TCRbeta CDR3 rearrangement, sequence reads were collapsed and filtered. Productive Simpson clonality was computed per sample as the square root of Simpson's diversity index over productive rearrangements. In TCRdb, the immuneACCESS table is reduced to in-frame sequences with V and J assigned. These tables do not hold every clone; where another copy was compared, an unresolved V gene accounts for under half, and the others remain unexplained. That table gives V, J and clone size, and the DNA gave D and trimming. This sample holds 90,000 or so clones; more than 75% were observed only once. About 7.8% of the sample is taken by the ten largest.

With regard to this clone: Its antigen target is currently unknown. No per-base quality is available; no much larger clone lies one base away.

The chain uses TRBV6-5 and TRBJ2-5; the D segment could be TRBD1, given 6 matching bases. This TCR was sampled from a man aged 45-65 years with active COVID-19. Input material: peripheral blood. The nucleotide sequence is TGTGCCAGCAACAGGGTTCAAGAGACCCAGTACTTC. Its translation is CASNRVQETQYF.